This T cell receptor (beta chain) was recovered during a study of radiotherapy plus CTLA-4 blockade in lung cancer. Across the study: Objective responses arose in approximately 19% of patients, and under 40% experienced disease control.

General study results and limits: With interferon-beta, early dynamics of blood T cell clones were reported to best predict response.

The germline gives CDR1 SGHTA, CDR2 FQGNSA. V shed 6 bases, J shed 7 bases, and the junction held 15 bases outside the gene matches. The CDR3 is made up of 16 amino acids. Generated by immunoSEQ multiplex PCR, the TCRdb table keeps only in-frame clones and is missing some. The repertoire holds some 77,000 clones, with around 88% as singletons. Focal radiation plus CTLA-4 blockade with ipilimumab was given to patients with chemo-refractory metastatic non-small-cell lung cancer. Points on this clone: Its antigen is unidentified.

The sample here was peripheral blood, taken from a patient treated with radiotherapy plus ipilimumab. The chain links TRBV7-2 to TRBJ2-1; 7 bases are a match to TRBD2. This receptor was identified in a human donor with non-small cell lung cancer who had a partial response to radiotherapy plus ipilimumab. The CDR3 region is CASRIIGGSPRNEQFF. The CDR3, as DNA: TGTGCCAGCAGGATTATCGGCGGGAGTCCCCGGAATGAGCAGTTCTTC.